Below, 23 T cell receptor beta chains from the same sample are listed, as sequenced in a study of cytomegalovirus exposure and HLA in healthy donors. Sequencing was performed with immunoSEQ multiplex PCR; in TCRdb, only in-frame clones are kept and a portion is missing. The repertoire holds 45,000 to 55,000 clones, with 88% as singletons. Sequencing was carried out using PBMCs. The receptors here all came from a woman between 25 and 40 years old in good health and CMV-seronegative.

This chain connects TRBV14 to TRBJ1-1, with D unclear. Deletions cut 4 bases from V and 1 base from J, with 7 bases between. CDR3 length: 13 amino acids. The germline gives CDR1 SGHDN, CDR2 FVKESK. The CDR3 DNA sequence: TGTGCCAGCAGCCTGGTCGGGAACACTGAAGCTTTCTTT. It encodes CASSLVGNTEAFF.

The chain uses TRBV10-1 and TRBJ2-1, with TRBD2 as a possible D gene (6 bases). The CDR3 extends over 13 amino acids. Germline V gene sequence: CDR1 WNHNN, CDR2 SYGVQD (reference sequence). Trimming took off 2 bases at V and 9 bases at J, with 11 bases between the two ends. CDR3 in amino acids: CASSEADGGEQFF. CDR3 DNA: TGCGCCAGCAGTGAGGCGGACGGGGGTGAGCAGTTCTTC.

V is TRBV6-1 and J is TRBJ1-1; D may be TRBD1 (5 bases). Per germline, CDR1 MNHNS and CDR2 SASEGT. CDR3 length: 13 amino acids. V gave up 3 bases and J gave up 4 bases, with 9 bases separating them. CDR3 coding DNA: TGTGCCAGCAGTGATGGCGGGACCACTGAAGCTTTCTTT. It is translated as CASSDGGTTEAFF.

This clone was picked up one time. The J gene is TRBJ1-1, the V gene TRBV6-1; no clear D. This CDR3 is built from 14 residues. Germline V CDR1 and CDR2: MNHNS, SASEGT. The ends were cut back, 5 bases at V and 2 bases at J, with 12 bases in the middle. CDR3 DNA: TGTGCCAGCAGTACCTGGCCAGGTAACACTGAAGCTTTCTTT. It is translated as CASSTWPGNTEAFF.

Written as DNA, the CDR3 is TGTGCCAGTAGTCCGGGACAGGGGGACGAGCAGTACTTC. Translated: CASSPGQGDEQYF. The chain couples TRBV19 to TRBJ2-7, with 11 nucleotides matching TRBD1. The CDR3 runs 13 residues. J was trimmed by 5 bases and V by 5 bases; bases with no gene match: 2. Germline V gives CDR1 LNHDA, CDR2 SQIVND (reference sequence).

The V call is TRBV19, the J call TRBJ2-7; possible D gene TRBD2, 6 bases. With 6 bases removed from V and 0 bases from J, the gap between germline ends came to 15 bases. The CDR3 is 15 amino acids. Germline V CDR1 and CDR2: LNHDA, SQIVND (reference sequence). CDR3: CASRGRGSGSYEQYF. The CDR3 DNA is TGTGCCAGTAGGGGTCGGGGTAGCGGCTCCTACGAGCAGTACTTC.

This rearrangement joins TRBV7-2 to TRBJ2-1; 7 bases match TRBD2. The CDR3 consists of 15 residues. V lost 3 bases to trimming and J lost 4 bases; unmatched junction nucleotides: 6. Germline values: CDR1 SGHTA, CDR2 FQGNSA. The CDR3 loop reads CASSFGGSLYNEQFF. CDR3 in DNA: TGTGCCAGCAGCTTCGGCGGGAGCCTTTACAATGAGCAGTTCTTC.

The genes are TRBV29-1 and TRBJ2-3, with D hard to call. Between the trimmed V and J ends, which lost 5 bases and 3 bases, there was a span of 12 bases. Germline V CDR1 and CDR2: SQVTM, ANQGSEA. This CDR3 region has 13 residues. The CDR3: CSVWSAATDTQYF. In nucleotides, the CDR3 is TGCAGCGTTTGGTCGGCAGCGACAGATACGCAGTATTTT.

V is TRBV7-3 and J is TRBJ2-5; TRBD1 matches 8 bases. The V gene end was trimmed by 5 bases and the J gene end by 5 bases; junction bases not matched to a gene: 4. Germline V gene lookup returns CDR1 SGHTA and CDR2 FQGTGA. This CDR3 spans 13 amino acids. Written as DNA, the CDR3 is TGTGCCAGCAGCCCCTACAGGGGGGAGACCCAGTACTTC. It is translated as CASSPYRGETQYF.

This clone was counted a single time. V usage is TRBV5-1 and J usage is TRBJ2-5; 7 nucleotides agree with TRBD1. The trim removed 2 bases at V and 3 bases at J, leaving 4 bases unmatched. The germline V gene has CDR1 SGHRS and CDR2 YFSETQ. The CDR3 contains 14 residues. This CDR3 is CASSFGRGKETQYF. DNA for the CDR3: TGCGCCAGCAGCTTCGGCAGGGGGAAAGAGACCCAGTACTTC. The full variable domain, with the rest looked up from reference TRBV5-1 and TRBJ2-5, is KAGVTQTPRYLIKTRGQQVTLSCSPISGHRSVSWYQQTPGQGLQFLFEYFSETQRNKGNFPGRFSGRQFSNSRSEMNVSTLELGDSALYLCASSFGRGKETQYFGPGTRLLVL.

The CDR3 DNA sequence: TGCGCCAGCAGCTTCCGGCAGGGCGAGCAGTACTTC. Encoded protein: CASSFRQGEQYF. The gene calls are TRBV5-1 and TRBJ2-7; D possibly corresponds to TRBD1 (5 bases). Germline V gives CDR1 SGHRS, CDR2 YFSETQ. V was shortened by 2 bases and J by 6 bases, with 9 bases between the two germline ends. The CDR3 is made up of 12 amino acids.

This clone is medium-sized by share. This chain's CDR3 is CSAWTGETEAFF. The CDR3 DNA is TGCAGCGCTTGGACAGGGGAAACTGAAGCTTTCTTT. The chain links TRBV29-1 to TRBJ1-1; 9 bases map to TRBD1. The CDR3 is 12 amino acids. J lost 5 bases, V lost 7 bases, and 5 bases had no gene match. Germline values: CDR1 SQVTM, CDR2 ANQGSEA.

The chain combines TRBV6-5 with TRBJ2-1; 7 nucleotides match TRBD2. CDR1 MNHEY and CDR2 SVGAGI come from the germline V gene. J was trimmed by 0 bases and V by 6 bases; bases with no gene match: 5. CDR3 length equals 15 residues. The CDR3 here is CASRVRDYSYNEQFF. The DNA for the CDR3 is TGTGCCAGCAGGGTACGGGACTACTCCTACAATGAGCAGTTCTTC.

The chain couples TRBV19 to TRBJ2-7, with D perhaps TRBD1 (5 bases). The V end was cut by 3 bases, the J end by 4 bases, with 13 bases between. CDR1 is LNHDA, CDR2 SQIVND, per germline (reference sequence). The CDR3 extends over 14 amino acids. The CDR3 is CASSIGQGRYEQYF. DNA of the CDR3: TGTGCCAGTAGTATCGGCCAGGGTAGGTACGAGCAGTACTTC.

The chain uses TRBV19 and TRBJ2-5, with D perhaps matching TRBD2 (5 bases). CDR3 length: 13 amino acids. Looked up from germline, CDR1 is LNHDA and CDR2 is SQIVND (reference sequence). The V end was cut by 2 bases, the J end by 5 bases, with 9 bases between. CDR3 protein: CASSIFGGETQYF. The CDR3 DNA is TGTGCCAGTAGTATATTTGGCGGGGAGACCCAGTACTTC.

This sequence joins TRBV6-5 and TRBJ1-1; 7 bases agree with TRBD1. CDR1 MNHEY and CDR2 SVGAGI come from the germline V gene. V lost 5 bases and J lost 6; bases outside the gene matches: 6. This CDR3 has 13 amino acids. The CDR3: CASSNRGAAEAFF. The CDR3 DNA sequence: TGTGCCAGCAGTAACAGGGGTGCTGCTGAAGCTTTCTTT.

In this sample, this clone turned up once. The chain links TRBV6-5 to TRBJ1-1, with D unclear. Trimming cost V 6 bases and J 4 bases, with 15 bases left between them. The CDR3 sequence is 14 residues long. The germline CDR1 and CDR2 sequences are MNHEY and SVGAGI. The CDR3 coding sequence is TGTGCCAGCAGACCCCCCCGGGGAGCCACTGAAGCTTTCTTT. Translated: CASRPPRGATEAFF.

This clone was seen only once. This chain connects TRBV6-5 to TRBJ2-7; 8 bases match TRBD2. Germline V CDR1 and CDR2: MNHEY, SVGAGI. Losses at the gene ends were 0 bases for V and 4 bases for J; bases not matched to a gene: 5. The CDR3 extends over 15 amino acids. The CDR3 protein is CASSYSSGSLYEQYF. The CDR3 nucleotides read TGTGCCAGCAGTTACTCGAGCGGGAGTCTTTACGAGCAGTACTTC.

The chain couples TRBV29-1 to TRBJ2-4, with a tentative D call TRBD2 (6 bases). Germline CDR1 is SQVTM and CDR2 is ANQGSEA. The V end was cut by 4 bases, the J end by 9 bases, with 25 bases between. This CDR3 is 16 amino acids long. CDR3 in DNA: TGCAGCGTTGCCGATTTTAGGCGGGACCTCCTCGGCATTCAGTACTTC. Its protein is CSVADFRRDLLGIQYF.

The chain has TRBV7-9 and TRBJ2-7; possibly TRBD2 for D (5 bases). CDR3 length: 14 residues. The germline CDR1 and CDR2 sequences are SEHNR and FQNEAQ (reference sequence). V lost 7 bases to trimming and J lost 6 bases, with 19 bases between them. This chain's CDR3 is CASTTGGQPLEQYF. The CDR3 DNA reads TGTGCCAGCACCACGGGCGGGCAGCCCCTCGAGCAGTACTTC.

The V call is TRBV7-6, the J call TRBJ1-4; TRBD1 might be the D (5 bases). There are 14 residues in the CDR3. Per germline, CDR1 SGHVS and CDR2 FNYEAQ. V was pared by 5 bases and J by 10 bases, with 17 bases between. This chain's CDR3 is CASSHSGDPGKLFF. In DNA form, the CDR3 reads TGTGCCAGCAGCCATTCGGGGGACCCAGGAAAACTGTTTTTT.

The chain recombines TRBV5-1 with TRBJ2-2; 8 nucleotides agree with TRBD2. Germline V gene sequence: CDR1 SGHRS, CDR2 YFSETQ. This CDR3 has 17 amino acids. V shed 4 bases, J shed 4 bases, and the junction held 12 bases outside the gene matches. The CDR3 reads CASSQEGGLASTGELFF. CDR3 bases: TGCGCCAGCAGCCAGGAAGGCGGACTAGCATCCACCGGGGAGCTGTTTTTT.

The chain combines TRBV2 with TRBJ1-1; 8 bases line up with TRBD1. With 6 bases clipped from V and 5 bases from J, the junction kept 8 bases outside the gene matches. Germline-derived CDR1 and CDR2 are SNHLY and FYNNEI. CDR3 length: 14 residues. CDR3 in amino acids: CASRGTGGRTEAFF. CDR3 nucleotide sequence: TGTGCCAGCAGGGGCACAGGGGGAAGGACTGAAGCTTTCTTT.